Listed here is a single TCR beta chain. Antigen unknown. Its ends do not fully match the called genes, so a read error is possible. Blood sampling was done at baseline, cycle 4 day 1, and cycle 7 day 1. This sample stems from a study of OX40 agonist ivuxolimab in advanced cancers. For the study at large: Under the entry rules, prior anti-PD-1, anti-PD-L1 or anti-CTLA-4 therapy was allowed, and roughly 43% had some. One patient with hepatocellular carcinoma and two with cutaneous melanoma, three in all, had partial responses. Overall study results and limits: Expanded clones were, on average, more numerous in CD8+ T cells than in CD4+.

Sequencing used immunoSEQ multiplex PCR; TCRdb keeps in-frame clones, though not all of them. The repertoire has about 58,000 clones, 80% to 90% of them found once; the top ten carry roughly 3%. Per germline, CDR1 ENHRY and CDR2 SYGVKD. CDR3 length equals 13 residues. Sample: CD4+ or CD8+ T cells sorted from blood, taken in a trial of the OX40 agonist ivuxolimab. This TCR was sampled from an adult with an advanced solid tumor such as melanoma, head and neck, liver or kidney cancer. This chain links TRBV10-3 with TRBJ1-1; no definite D call. DNA of the CDR3: TGTGCCATCAGTGACCGGATGAACACTGGAGCTTTCTTT. Amino acids: CAISDRMNTGAFF.